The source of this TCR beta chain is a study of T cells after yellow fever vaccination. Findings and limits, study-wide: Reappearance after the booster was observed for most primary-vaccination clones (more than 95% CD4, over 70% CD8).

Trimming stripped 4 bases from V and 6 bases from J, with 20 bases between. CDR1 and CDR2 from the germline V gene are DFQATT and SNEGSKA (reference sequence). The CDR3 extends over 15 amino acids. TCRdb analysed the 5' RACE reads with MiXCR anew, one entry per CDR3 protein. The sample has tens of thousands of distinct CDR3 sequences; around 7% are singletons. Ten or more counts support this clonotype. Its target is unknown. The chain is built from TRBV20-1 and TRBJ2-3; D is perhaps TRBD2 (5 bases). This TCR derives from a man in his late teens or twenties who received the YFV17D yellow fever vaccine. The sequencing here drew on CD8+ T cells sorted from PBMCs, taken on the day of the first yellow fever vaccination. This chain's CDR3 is CSAKENEGPLDTQYF. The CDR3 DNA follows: TGCAGTGCTAAGGAGAACGAGGGCCCTTTGGATACGCAGTATTTT.